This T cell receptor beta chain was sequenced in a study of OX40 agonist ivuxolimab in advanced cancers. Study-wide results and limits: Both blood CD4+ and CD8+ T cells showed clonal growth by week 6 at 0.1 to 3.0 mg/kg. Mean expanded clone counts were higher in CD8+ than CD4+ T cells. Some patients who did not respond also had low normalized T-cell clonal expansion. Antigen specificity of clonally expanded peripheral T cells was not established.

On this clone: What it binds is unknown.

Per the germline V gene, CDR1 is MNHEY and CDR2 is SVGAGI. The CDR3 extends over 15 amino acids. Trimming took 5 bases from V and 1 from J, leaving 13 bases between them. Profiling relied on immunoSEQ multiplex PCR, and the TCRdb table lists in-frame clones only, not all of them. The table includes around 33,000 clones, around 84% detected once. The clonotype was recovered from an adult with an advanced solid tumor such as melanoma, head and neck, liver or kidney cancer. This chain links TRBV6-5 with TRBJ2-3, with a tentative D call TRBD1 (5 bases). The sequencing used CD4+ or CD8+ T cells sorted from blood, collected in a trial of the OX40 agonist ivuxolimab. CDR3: CASSGVGARTDTQYF. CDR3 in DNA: TGTGCCAGCAGTGGGGTTGGGGCCCGCACAGATACGCAGTATTTT.